What follows are 24 T cell receptor beta chains derived from one specimen sequenced in a study of memory CD4+ T cells and cytomegalovirus serostatus (dated by TCRdb to between 2018 and 2021). A FACSAria II was used to sort memory CD4+ T cells, defined as single viable CD3+CD4+CD8-CD45RO+ cells. The library was built by means of the immunoSEQ multiplex PCR assay. In TCRdb, the immuneACCESS table is reduced to in-frame sequences with V and J assigned. These tables do not hold every clone; where another copy was compared, an unresolved V gene accounts for under half, and the others remain unexplained. The table for this sample lists about 40,000 clones; over 70% of them were counted only once. Jointly, the top ten make up 0.55% of the sample. Sequences were obtained from memory CD4+ T cells from blood. These receptors were taken from an adult in good health and CMV-seronegative.

The rearrangement uses TRBV11-2 and TRBJ2-1; 9 positions agree with TRBD1. Per the germline V gene, CDR1 is SGHAT and CDR2 is FQNNGV. V was pared by 6 bases and J by 5 bases, with 2 bases of the junction left unmatched. CDR3 length: 13 residues. The CDR3 nucleotides read TGTGCCAGCAGGGGGACAGGGCACAATGAGCAGTTCTTC. Translated, it gives CASRGTGHNEQFF.

This clone was seen only once. In the same sample, other DNA sequences code for this CDR3. The chain employs TRBV6-1 and TRBJ1-2; D gene ambiguous. Trimming pared 6 bases from V and 6 bases from J, leaving 8 bases between. In germline, CDR1 is MNHNS, CDR2 SASEGT. This CDR3 region has 11 residues. The CDR3: CASSVLDGYTF. The DNA of the CDR3 is TGTGCCAGCAGCGTCCTCGATGGCTACACCTTC.

The chain couples TRBV7-9 to TRBJ2-1; D is perhaps TRBD1 (6 bases). The CDR3 spans 13 residues. The V and J ends lost 4 bases and 2 bases respectively, with 6 bases between them. Germline V gene lookup returns CDR1 SEHNR and CDR2 FQNEAQ (reference sequence). The chain's CDR3 is CASSWDTYNEQFF. In DNA form, the CDR3 reads TGTGCCAGCAGCTGGGACACCTACAATGAGCAGTTCTTC.

The chain is built from TRBV18 and TRBJ1-5, with a possible D match to TRBD1 (5 bases). Trimming shortened V by 3 bases and J by 6 bases, and 12 bases separated the two germline ends. CDR3 size: 14 residues. CDR1 is KGHSH and CDR2 is LQKENI in the germline V gene. The CDR3 region has the DNA TGTGCCAGCTCACCGGGGGTTTTCGGTCAGCCCCAGCATTTT. It translates to CASSPGVFGQPQHF.

The V call is TRBV18, the J call TRBJ1-4; D perhaps matches TRBD1 (6 bases). Germline lookup yields CDR1 KGHSH and CDR2 LQKENI. Between the trimmed V and J ends, which lost 4 bases and 2 bases, there was a span of 14 bases. CDR3 length equals 16 residues. CDR3: CASSQDRRQTNEKLFF. CDR3 coding DNA: TGTGCCAGCTCACAGGACAGACGTCAGACTAATGAAAAACTGTTTTTT. Drawing the rest from reference TRBV18 and TRBJ1-4, the complete variable domain is NAGVMQNPRHLVRRRGQEARLRCSPMKGHSHVYWYRQLPEEGLKFMVYLQKENIIDESGMPKERFSAEFPKEGPSILRIQQVVRGDSAAYFCASSQDRRQTNEKLFFGSGTQLSVL.

The J gene is TRBJ1-1, the V gene TRBV10-3; D is perhaps TRBD1 (6 bases). Germline V gene lookup returns CDR1 ENHRY and CDR2 SYGVKD. V lost 5 bases and J lost 3, with 13 bases in between. The CDR3 is made up of 14 amino acids. The chain's CDR3 is CAISFRGEDTEAFF. The CDR3 DNA follows: TGTGCCATCAGTTTCAGGGGTGAAGACACTGAAGCTTTCTTT.

The V and J genes are TRBV7-3 and TRBJ2-3; D remains ambiguous. The CDR3 spans 13 residues. CDR1 is SGHTA, CDR2 FQGTGA, per germline. Deletions cut 2 bases from V and 6 bases from J, with 9 bases between. The CDR3 sequence is CASSLYRADTQYF. Here the CDR3 DNA reads TGTGCCAGCAGCTTATACCGGGCCGATACGCAGTATTTT.

The sample holds one count of this clone. V gene TRBV5-1 combines with J gene TRBJ1-3, with no clear D. The germline V and J ends were trimmed by 0 bases and 0 bases, with 10 bases remaining between them. In germline, CDR1 is SGHRS, CDR2 YFSETQ. This CDR3 has 16 residues. The DNA of the CDR3 is TGCGCCAGCAGCTTGGAAGGGTCACGCTCTGGAAACACCATATATTTT. Amino acid sequence: CASSLEGSRSGNTIYF.

This clone has just a few counts. The rearrangement joins TRBV4-1 to TRBJ1-1; no clear D. Germline V lookup: CDR1 MGHRA, CDR2 YSYEKL. V was cut by 0 bases and J by 4 bases, with 12 bases left in between. This CDR3 contains 15 residues. DNA of the CDR3: TGCGCCAGCAGCCAAGATTTTGGGTTTGGCACTGAAGCTTTCTTT. Its translation is CASSQDFGFGTEAFF.

This sequence joins TRBV2 and TRBJ1-1, with D maybe TRBD1 (5 bases). V gave up 7 bases and J gave up 6 bases, with 21 bases separating them. CDR1 SNHLY and CDR2 FYNNEI come from the germline V gene. The CDR3 extends over 15 amino acids. CDR3 in DNA: TGTGCCAGCACCCTAGGGAAGCAGGGAGGGGCTGAAGCTTTCTTT. Its translation is CASTLGKQGGAEAFF.

The chain combines TRBV5-4 with TRBJ1-2; 9 positions agree with TRBD1. The CDR3 covers 16 residues. Germline V gene data show CDR1 as SGHNT and CDR2 as YYREEE (reference sequence). V lost 3 bases, J lost 3 bases, and 9 bases stayed unmatched. CDR3 nucleotide sequence: TGTGCCAGCAGCTGGGGACGTCGGACAGGGGACTATGGCTACACCTTC. It yields the protein CASSWGRRTGDYGYTF.

This clone was seen just once. The rearrangement links TRBV5-1 to TRBJ1-2; D not certain. The germline gives CDR1 SGHRS, CDR2 YFSETQ. V dropped 3 bases and J dropped 5 bases, with 8 bases sitting between them. This CDR3 has 12 amino acids. The CDR3 region is CASSSNRYGYTF. The CDR3 DNA is TGCGCCAGCAGCTCGAACCGTTATGGCTACACCTTC.

The chain has TRBV19 and TRBJ2-3, with D possibly being TRBD1 or TRBD2 (6 bases each). Deletions cut 2 bases from V and 1 base from J, with 10 bases between. The CDR3 sequence is 15 residues long. Germline V gene sequence: CDR1 LNHDA, CDR2 SQIVND (reference sequence). The CDR3, as DNA: TGTGCCAGTAGTATAAGGGGGGTGCGCACAGATACGCAGTATTTT. This translates into CASSIRGVRTDTQYF. Variable domain in full (rest from reference TRBV19 and TRBJ2-3): DGGITQSPKYLFRKEGQNVTLSCEQNLNHDAMYWYRQDPGQGLRLIYYSQIVNDFQKGDIAEGYSVSREKKESFPLTVTSAQKNPTAFYLCASSIRGVRTDTQYFGPGTRLTVL.

This chain links TRBV10-3 with TRBJ2-5; 7 nucleotides agree with TRBD2. This CDR3 region has 13 residues. Trimming at V came to 10 bases and at J to 5 bases, leaving 10 bases not matched to a gene. Per the germline V gene, CDR1 is ENHRY and CDR2 is SYGVKD. The CDR3 sequence is CATTGGGDETQYF. The CDR3 DNA reads as TGTGCCACAACGGGAGGTGGGGACGAGACCCAGTACTTC.

The V call is TRBV5-6, the J call TRBJ1-5; D is unresolved. Germline CDR1 and CDR2: SGHDT and YYEEEE. There are 13 residues in the CDR3. With 4 bases removed from V and 6 bases from J, the gap between germline ends came to 11 bases. This CDR3 reads CASSLERGQPQHF. Here the CDR3 DNA reads TGTGCCAGCAGCCTTGAACGGGGTCAGCCCCAGCATTTT.

The chain combines TRBV2 with TRBJ2-3; 11 bases map to TRBD2. The V gene's germline CDR1 is SNHLY and CDR2 FYNNEI. The CDR3 length is 14 residues. In DNA, the CDR3 is TGTGCTACCAAGGGGACTAGCGGTTCAGATACGCAGTATTTT. Amino acids: CATKGTSGSDTQYF.

Only a few counts were recorded for this clone. The V gene is TRBV7-9, the J gene TRBJ2-7, with D perhaps matching TRBD2 (5 bases). CDR3 length equals 14 residues. V was clipped by 5 bases and J by 1 base, with 12 bases between them. Germline CDR1 reads SEHNR; CDR2 reads FQNEAQ (reference sequence). The CDR3, as DNA: TGTGCCAGCAGCCCCCGGAGGTCTTCCTACGAGCAGTACTTC. It translates to CASSPRRSSYEQYF.

This clone occurred a few times. Other DNA sequences in the same sample also yield this CDR3. CDR3 loop: CSARNTEAFF. CDR3 DNA: TGCAGCGCTCGGAACACTGAAGCTTTCTTT. The J gene is TRBJ1-1, the V gene TRBV29-1, with D unresolved. CDR3 length: 10 residues. CDR1 is SQVTM and CDR2 is ANQGSEA in the germline V gene. V was cut by 7 bases and J by 1 base, with 4 bases left in between.

This chain uses TRBV7-6 with TRBJ1-2, with unresolved D. CDR1 SGHVS and CDR2 FNYEAQ come from the germline V gene. Trimming left V 5 bases short and J 8 bases short, with 15 bases between. This CDR3 is 13 amino acids long. The CDR3 sequence is CASSQRWSEGYTF. DNA for the CDR3: TGTGCCAGCAGCCAAAGGTGGTCGGAAGGCTACACCTTC.

This clone was detected only a few times. The genes are TRBV14 and TRBJ1-1; D is undetermined. Germline CDR1 and CDR2: SGHDN and FVKESK. V lost 1 base, J lost 8 bases, and 8 bases lay in between. This CDR3 has 12 residues. The CDR3 region is CASSQGALEAFF. The CDR3 region has the DNA TGTGCCAGCAGCCAAGGGGCGTTAGAAGCTTTCTTT.

The genes are TRBV9 and TRBJ2-5, with 7 bases that match TRBD2. The ends lost 1 base at V and 5 bases at J; junction bases unmatched: 8. This CDR3 spans 15 amino acids. The germline V gene encodes CDR1 SGDLS and CDR2 YYNGEE. CDR3 bases: TGTGCCAGCAGCGTAAACCCTCAGACTAGCGAGACCCAGTACTTC. It is translated as CASSVNPQTSETQYF. Full variable domain (remainder filled in from reference TRBV9 and TRBJ2-5): DSGVTQTPKHLITATGQRVTLRCSPRSGDLSVYWYQQSLDQGLQFLIQYYNGEERAKGNILERFSAQQFPDLHSELNLSSLELGDSALYFCASSVNPQTSETQYFGPGTRLLVL.

The DNA for the CDR3 is TGTGCCAGCAGTGAGGCCGGGACAGGGCTCCCCGGGGAGCTGTTTTTT. Translated: CASSEAGTGLPGELFF. The rearrangement links TRBV6-1 to TRBJ2-2; TRBD1 agrees at 9 bases. V was clipped by 3 bases and J by 6 bases; unmatched bases: 8. The CDR3 runs to 16 residues. Germline V lookup: CDR1 MNHNS, CDR2 SASEGT.

V and J are TRBV7-9 and TRBJ1-1, with D unclear. This CDR3 has 14 residues. The germline gives CDR1 SEHNR, CDR2 FQNEAQ (reference sequence). V was clipped by 4 bases and J by 1 base, with 10 bases between them. CDR3 loop: CASSSWTANTEAFF. The DNA for the CDR3 is TGTGCCAGCAGCTCTTGGACGGCGAACACTGAAGCTTTCTTT.

The rearrangement links TRBV11-2 to TRBJ2-5; the D is unclear. Germline CDR1 is SGHAT and CDR2 is FQNNGV. The V and J ends lost 5 bases and 5 bases respectively, with 15 bases between them. This CDR3 contains 14 residues. CDR3 in amino acids: CASSREGTGETQYF. The CDR3 nucleotides are TGTGCCAGCAGCCGCGAAGGAACCGGGGAGACCCAGTACTTC.